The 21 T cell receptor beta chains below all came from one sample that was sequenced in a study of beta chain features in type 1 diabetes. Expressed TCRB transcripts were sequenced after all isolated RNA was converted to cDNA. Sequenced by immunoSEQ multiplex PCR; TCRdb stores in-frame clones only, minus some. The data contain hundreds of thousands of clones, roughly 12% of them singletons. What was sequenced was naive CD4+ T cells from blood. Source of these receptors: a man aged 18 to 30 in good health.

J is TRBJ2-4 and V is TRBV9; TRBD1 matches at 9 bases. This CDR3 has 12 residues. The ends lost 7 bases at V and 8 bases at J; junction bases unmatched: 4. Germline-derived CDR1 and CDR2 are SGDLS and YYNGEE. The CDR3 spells CASGDRVDIQYF. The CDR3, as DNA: TGTGCCAGCGGGGACAGGGTTGACATTCAGTACTTC.

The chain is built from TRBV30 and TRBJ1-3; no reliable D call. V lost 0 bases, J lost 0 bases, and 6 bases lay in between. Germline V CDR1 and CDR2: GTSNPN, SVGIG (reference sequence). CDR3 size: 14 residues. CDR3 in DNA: TGTGCCTGGAGTGTATTAAACTCTGGAAACACCATATATTTT. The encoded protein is CAWSVLNSGNTIYF.

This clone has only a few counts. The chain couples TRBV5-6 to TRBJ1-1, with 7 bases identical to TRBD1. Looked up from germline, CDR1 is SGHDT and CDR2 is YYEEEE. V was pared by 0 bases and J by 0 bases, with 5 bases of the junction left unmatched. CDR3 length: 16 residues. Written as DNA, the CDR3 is TGTGCCAGCAGCTTGGACAGGGGAAACCTGAACACTGAAGCTTTCTTT. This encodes CASSLDRGNLNTEAFF.

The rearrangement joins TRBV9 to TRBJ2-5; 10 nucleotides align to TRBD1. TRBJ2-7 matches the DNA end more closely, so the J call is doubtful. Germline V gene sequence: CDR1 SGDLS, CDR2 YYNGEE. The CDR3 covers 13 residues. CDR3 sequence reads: CASSPGQGYEQYF. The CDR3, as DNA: TGTGCCAGCAGCCCGGGACAGGGGTACGAGCAGTACTTC.

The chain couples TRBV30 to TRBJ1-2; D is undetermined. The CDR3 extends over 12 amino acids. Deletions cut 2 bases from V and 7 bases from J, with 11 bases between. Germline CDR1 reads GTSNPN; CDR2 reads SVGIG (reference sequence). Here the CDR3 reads CAWSRRGPGYTF. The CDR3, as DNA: TGTGCCTGGAGTCGACGAGGCCCTGGCTACACCTTC.

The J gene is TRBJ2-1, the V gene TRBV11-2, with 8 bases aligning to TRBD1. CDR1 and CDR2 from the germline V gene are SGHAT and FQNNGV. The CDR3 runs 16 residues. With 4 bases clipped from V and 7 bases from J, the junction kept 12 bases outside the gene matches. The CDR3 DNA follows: TGTGCCAGCAGCTCCCTCAGGGGGCGGCTAAGAAATGAGCAGTTCTTC. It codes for CASSSLRGRLRNEQFF.

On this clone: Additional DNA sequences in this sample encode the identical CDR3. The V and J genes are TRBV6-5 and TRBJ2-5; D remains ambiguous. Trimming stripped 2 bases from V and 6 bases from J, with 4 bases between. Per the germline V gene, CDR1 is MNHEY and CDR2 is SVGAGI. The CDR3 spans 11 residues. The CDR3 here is CASSYEQTQYF. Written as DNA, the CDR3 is TGTGCCAGCAGTTACGAGCAGACCCAGTACTTC.

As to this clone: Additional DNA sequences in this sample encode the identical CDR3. As DNA, the CDR3 is TGCGCCAGCAGCTTGGGACAGGCTAATTCACCCCTCCACTTT. Translation gives CASSLGQANSPLHF. This sequence joins TRBV5-1 and TRBJ1-6, with D perhaps TRBD1 (6 bases). The CDR3 has 14 amino acids. Looked up from germline, CDR1 is SGHRS and CDR2 is YFSETQ. V gave up 0 bases and J gave up 6 bases, with 7 bases separating them.

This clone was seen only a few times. The CDR3 coding sequence is TGTGCCAGCACTCCCGGGAGCTCCTCCTACGAGCAGTACTTC. This gives the protein CASTPGSSSYEQYF. This chain joins TRBV27 and TRBJ2-7, with a weak D call TRBD2 (6 bases). The V end lost 7 bases, the J end lost 0 bases, and 13 bases lay between the germline ends. Germline CDR1 MNHEY, CDR2 SMNVEV (reference sequence). The CDR3 has 14 residues.

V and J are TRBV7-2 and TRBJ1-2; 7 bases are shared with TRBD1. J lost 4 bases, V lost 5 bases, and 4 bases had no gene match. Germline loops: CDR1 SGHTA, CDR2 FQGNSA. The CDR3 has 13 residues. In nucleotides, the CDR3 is TGTGCCAGCAGCCCCCCAGGGGGCTATGGCTACACCTTC. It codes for CASSPPGGYGYTF. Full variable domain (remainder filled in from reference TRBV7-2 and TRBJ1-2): GAGVSQSPSNKVTEKGKDVELRCDPISGHTALYWYRQSLGQGLEFLIYFQGNSAPDKSGLPSDRFSAERTGGSVSTLTIQRTQQEDSAVYLCASSPPGGYGYTFGSGTRLTVV.

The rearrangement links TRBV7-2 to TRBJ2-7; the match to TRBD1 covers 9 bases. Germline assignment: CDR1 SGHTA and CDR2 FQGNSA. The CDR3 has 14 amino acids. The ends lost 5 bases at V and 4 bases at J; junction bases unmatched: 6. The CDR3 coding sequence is TGTGCCAGCAGCGGAAGGACAGGGGAGTACGAGCAGTACTTC. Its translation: CASSGRTGEYEQYF. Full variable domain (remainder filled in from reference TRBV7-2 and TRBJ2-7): GAGVSQSPSNKVTEKGKDVELRCDPISGHTALYWYRQSLGQGLEFLIYFQGNSAPDKSGLPSDRFSAERTGGSVSTLTIQRTQQEDSAVYLCASSGRTGEYEQYFGPGTRLTVT.

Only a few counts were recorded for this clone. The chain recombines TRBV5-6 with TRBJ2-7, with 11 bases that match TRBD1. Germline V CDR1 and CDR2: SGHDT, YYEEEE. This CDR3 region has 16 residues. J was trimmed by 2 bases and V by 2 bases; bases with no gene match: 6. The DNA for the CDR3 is TGTGCCAGCAGCTTTAGACCGGGACAGGGGGCCTACGAGCAGTACTTC. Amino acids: CASSFRPGQGAYEQYF.

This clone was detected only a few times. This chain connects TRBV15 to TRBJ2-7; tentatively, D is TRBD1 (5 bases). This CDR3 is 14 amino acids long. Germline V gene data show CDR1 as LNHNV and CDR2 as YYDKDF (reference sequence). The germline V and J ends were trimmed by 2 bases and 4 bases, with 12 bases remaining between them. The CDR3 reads CATSRQGSAYEQYF. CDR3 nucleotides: TGTGCCACCAGCAGACAGGGTTCGGCGTACGAGCAGTACTTC.

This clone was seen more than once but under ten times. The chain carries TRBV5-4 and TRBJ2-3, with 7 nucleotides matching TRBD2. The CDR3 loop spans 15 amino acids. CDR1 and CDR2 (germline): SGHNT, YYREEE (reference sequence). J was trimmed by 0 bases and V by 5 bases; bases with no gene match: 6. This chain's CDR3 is CASRRAGDSTDTQYF. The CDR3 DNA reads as TGTGCCAGCAGAAGGGCGGGGGATAGCACAGATACGCAGTATTTT.

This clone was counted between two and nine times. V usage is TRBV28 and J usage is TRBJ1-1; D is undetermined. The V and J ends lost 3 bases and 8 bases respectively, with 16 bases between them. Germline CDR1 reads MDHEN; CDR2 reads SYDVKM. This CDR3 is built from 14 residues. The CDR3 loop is CASSFREEDPEAFF. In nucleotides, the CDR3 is TGTGCCAGCAGTTTTCGAGAGGAAGATCCGGAAGCTTTCTTT.

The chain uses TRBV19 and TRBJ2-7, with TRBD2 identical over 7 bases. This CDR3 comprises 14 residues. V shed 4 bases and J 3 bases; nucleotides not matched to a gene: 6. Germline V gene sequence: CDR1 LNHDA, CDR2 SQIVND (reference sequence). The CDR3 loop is CASSRASGNYEQYF. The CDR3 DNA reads TGTGCCAGTAGTAGGGCTAGCGGAAACTACGAGCAGTACTTC. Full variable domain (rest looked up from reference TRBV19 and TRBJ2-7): DGGITQSPKYLFRKEGQNVTLSCEQNLNHDAMYWYRQDPGQGLRLIYYSQIVNDFQKGDIAEGYSVSREKKESFPLTVTSAQKNPTAFYLCASSRASGNYEQYFGPGTRLTVT.

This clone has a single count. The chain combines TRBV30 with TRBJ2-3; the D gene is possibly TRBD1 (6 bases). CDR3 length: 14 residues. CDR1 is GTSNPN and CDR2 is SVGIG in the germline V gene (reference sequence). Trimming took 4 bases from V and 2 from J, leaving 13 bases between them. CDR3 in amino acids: CAWNRAPHTDTQYF. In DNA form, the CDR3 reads TGTGCCTGGAACAGGGCCCCACACACAGATACGCAGTATTTT.

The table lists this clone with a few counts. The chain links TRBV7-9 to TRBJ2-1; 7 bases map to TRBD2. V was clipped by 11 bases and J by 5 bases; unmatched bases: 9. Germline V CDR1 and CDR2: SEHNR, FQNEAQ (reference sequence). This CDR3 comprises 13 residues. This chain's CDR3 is CAAGDRAHNEQFF. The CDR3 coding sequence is TGTGCCGCGGGGGACCGGGCACACAATGAGCAGTTCTTC. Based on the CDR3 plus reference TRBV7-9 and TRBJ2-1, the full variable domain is DTGVSQNPRHKITKRGQNVTFRCDPISEHNRLYWYRQTLGQGPEFLTYFQNEAQLEKSRLLSDRFSAERPKGSFSTLEIQRTEQGDSAMYLCAAGDRAHNEQFFGPGTRLTVL.

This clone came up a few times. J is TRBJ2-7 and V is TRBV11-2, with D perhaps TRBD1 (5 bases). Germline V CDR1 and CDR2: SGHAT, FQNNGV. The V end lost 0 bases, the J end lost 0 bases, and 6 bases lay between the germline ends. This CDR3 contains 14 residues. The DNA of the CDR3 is TGTGCCAGCAGCTTAGAGCAGGGCTCCTACGAGCAGTACTTC. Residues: CASSLEQGSYEQYF. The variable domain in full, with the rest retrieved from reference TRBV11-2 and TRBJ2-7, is EAGVAQSPRYKIIEKRQSVAFWCNPISGHATLYWYQQILGQGPKLLIQFQNNGVVDDSQLPKDRFSAERLKGVDSTLKIQPAKLEDSAVYLCASSLEQGSYEQYFGPGTRLTVT.

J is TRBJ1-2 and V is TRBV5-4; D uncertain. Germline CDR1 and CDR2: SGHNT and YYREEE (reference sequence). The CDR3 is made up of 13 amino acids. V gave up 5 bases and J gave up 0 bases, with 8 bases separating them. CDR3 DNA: TGTGCCAGCAGTCAGGACTCTAACTATGGCTACACCTTC. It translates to CASSQDSNYGYTF. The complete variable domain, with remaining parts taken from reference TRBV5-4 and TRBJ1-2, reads ETGVTQSPTHLIKTRGQQVTLRCSSQSGHNTVSWYQQALGQGPQFIFQYYREEENGRGNFPPRFSGLQFPNYSSELNVNALELDDSALYLCASSQDSNYGYTFGSGTRLTVV.

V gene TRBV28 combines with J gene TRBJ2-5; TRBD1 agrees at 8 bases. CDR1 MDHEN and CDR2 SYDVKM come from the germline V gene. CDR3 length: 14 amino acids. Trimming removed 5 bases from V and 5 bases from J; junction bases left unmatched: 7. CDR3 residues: CASSPDRARETQYF. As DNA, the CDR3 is TGTGCCAGCAGTCCGGACAGGGCGAGGGAGACCCAGTACTTC. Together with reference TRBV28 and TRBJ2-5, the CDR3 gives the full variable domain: DVKVTQSSRYLVKRTGEKVFLECVQDMDHENMFWYRQDPGLGLRLIYFSYDVKMKEKGDIPEGYSVSREKKERFSLILESASTNQTSMYLCASSPDRARETQYFGPGTRLLVL.